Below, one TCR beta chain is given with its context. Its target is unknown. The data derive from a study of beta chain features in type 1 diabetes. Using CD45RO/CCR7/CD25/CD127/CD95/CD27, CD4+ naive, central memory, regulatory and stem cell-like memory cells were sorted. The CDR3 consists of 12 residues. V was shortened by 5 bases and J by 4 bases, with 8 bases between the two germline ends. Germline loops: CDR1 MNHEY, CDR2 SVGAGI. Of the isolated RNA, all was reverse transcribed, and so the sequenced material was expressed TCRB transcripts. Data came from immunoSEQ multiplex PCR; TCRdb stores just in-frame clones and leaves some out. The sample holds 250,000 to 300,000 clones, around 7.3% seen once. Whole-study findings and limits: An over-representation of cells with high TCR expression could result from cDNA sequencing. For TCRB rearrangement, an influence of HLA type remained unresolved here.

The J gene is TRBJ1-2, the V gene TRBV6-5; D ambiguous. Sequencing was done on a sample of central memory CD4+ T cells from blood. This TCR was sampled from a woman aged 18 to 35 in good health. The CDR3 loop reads CASSPWGYGYTF. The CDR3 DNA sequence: TGTGCCAGCAGTCCATGGGGCTATGGCTACACCTTC.